This T cell receptor (beta chain) was obtained from a study of blood T cell repertoires in COVID-19. The method was immunoSEQ multiplex PCR; TCRdb's version includes in-frame clones alone and lacks a portion of them. The profile shows over 600,000 clones, approximately 90% of them singletons. Trimming removed 7 bases from V and 8 bases from J, with 29 bases in between. CDR1 MNHEY and CDR2 SMNVEV come from the germline V gene (reference sequence). This CDR3 is 17 amino acids long. The receptor's source is a woman in her late teens or twenties with acute or convalescent COVID-19. The chain is built from TRBV27 and TRBJ1-2; D is perhaps TRBD1 (6 bases). Sequencing was done on a sample of peripheral blood. The CDR3 DNA is TGTGCCAGCACGCCTACTATGGCCCCCGGGGGGCCTAGCGGCTACACCTTC. Its protein product is CASTPTMAPGGPSGYTF.